This T cell receptor (beta chain) was found in a study of T cell changes during pregnancy in multiple sclerosis. TCRdb's table, derived via immunoSEQ multiplex PCR, lists solely in-frame clones and lacks some. The sample holds 60,000 to 90,000 clones, around 93% seen once. There are 14 residues in the CDR3. Germline V gene lookup returns CDR1 LGHNT and CDR2 FRNRAP. The V end lost 1 base, the J end lost 1 base, and 5 bases lay between the germline ends. This chain links TRBV12-5 with TRBJ2-1; D unclear. This sequence originates from a female donor in good health, enrolled as a control in a pregnancy study. The material sequenced was peripheral blood, taken after pregnancy. CDR3 nucleotides: TGTGCTAGTGGTTTGGGGCAGTCCTACAATGAGCAGTTCTTC. It translates to CASGLGQSYNEQFF.